This TCR beta chain is from a study of shared clonotypes between healthy human individuals. Libraries were prepared by immunoSEQ multiplex PCR; TCRdb keeps only in-frame clonotypes and omits some of them. This sample has nearly 750,000 clones, with around 70% found just once. In the case of this clone: What it binds is unknown.

Study donors comprised healthy, HIV-negative adults devoid of recent acute infection or vaccination. Study observations and caveats: Several donors showed sharing of approximately 5% of naive CD4 clonotypes.

V was trimmed by 1 base and J by 3 bases, leaving 4 bases between them. The CDR3 consists of 13 residues. Germline V gives CDR1 SGHDN, CDR2 FVKESK. This clonotype originated in a woman younger than 45 in good health. This sequence joins TRBV14 and TRBJ1-5; D not resolved. The sequencing sample was made of memory CD4+ T cells sorted from blood. Subset noted: CD45RA-negative fraction. CDR3 sequence reads: CASSQAVNQPQHF. CDR3 bases: TGTGCCAGCAGCCAAGCCGTCAATCAGCCCCAGCATTTT. Looking up the rest from reference TRBV14 and TRBJ1-5 gives the full variable domain: EAGVTQFPSHSVIEKGQTVTLRCDPISGHDNLYWYRRVMGKEIKFLLHFVKESKQDESGMPNNRFLAERTGGTYSTLKVQPAELEDSGVYFCASSQAVNQPQHFGDGTRLSIL.